These 8 T cell receptor beta chains were sequenced from one sample in a study of blood T cells in healthy people across ages. A second PCR, run for about 6 to 12 cycles, used a sample-barcoded 5' primer plus a J-beta primer mix. TCRdb re-called the 5' RACE reads through MiXCR, storing one row per CDR3 protein. Of fewer than 750,000 distinct CDR3 sequences listed, roughly half are singletons. The material sequenced was blood. Source of these receptors: an elderly woman in good health.

The rearrangement uses TRBV20-1 and TRBJ1-5; D may be TRBD1 (5 bases). CDR1 and CDR2 from the germline V gene are DFQATT and SNEGSKA (reference sequence). V lost 4 bases and J lost 2, with 12 bases in between. CDR3 length: 14 residues. CDR3 sequence reads: CSATVGRGNQPQHF. As DNA, the CDR3 is TGCAGTGCTACAGTAGGCAGGGGCAATCAGCCCCAGCATTTT.

Here the CDR3 DNA reads TGCAGCGTTGTAGGGGGAGTAGATCAGCCCCAGCATTTT. It codes for CSVVGGVDQPQHF. This rearrangement joins TRBV29-1 to TRBJ1-5; a weak D match, TRBD1 (6 bases). This CDR3 is built from 13 residues. Trimming pared 4 bases from V and 5 bases from J, leaving 12 bases between. CDR1 and CDR2 (germline): SQVTM, ANQGSEA.

For this clonotype: Germline and junction disagree at one end, which may indicate a read error. This chain links TRBV7-9 with TRBJ2-1; TRBD1 is a possible D gene (6 bases). The CDR3 consists of 14 residues. From germline, CDR1 is SEHNR and CDR2 FQNEAQ (reference sequence). CDR3 DNA sequence: TGTGCCAGCACCTTAAGGGGGTCCCTAGGGGAGCAGTTCTTC. It codes for CASTLRGSLGEQFF. The full variable domain, completed using reference TRBV7-9 and TRBJ2-1, is DTGVSQNPRHKITKRGQNVTFRCDPISEHNRLYWYRQTLGQGPEFLTYFQNEAQLEKSRLLSDRFSAERPKGSFSTLEIQRTEQGDSAMYLCASTLRGSLGEQFFGPGTRLTVL.

This clonotype was observed a few times. V usage is TRBV10-3 and J usage is TRBJ2-7; no definite D call. The CDR3 has 13 residues. The V gene's germline CDR1 is ENHRY and CDR2 SYGVKD. V lost 2 bases, J lost 3 bases, and 8 bases lay in between. The CDR3 loop reads CAISEPPYYEQYF. The CDR3 DNA is TGTGCCATCAGTGAGCCTCCCTACTACGAGCAGTACTTC.

The V gene is TRBV12-3 or TRBV12-4, the J gene TRBJ2-5; 7 bases are a match to TRBD1. V dropped 2 bases and J dropped 5; count of bases not matched to a gene: 5. This CDR3 comprises 14 residues. CDR3: CASSLTGEVETQYF. The CDR3 nucleotides read TGTGCCAGCAGTTTAACAGGGGAAGTGGAGACCCAGTACTTC.

CDR3 bases: TGCAGCGTTGTTGGTCTAGCGCGACGAGATACGCAGTATTTT. This encodes CSVVGLARRDTQYF. The J gene is TRBJ2-3, the V gene TRBV29-1, with D possibly TRBD2 on 6 matching bases. The CDR3 length is 14 residues. With 4 bases removed from V and 5 bases from J, the gap between germline ends came to 16 bases. Looked up from germline, CDR1 is SQVTM and CDR2 is ANQGSEA.

This CDR3 is CSARQSHGSYEQYF. The CDR3 region has the DNA TGCAGTGCTAGGCAATCACATGGCTCCTACGAGCAGTACTTC. V usage is TRBV20-1 and J usage is TRBJ2-7; D gene ambiguous. The CDR3 has 14 residues. Per the germline V gene, CDR1 is DFQATT and CDR2 is SNEGSKA (reference sequence). V lost 3 bases to trimming and J lost 0 bases, with 12 bases between them.

This chain connects TRBV28 to TRBJ2-1; no definite D call. The V gene's germline CDR1 is MDHEN and CDR2 SYDVKM. CDR3 size: 15 residues. The germline V and J ends were trimmed by 5 bases and 9 bases, with 20 bases remaining between them. The CDR3: CASSPRVRSPGEQFF. CDR3 nucleotide sequence: TGTGCCAGCAGTCCCCGGGTGCGATCCCCCGGTGAGCAGTTCTTC.